Listed here are 13 T cell receptor beta chains from one sample, sequenced in a study of blood T cell repertoires in COVID-19. The method was immunoSEQ multiplex PCR; TCRdb's version includes in-frame clones alone and lacks a portion of them. The profile shows roughly 66,000 clones, more than 85% of them singletons. Source material: peripheral blood. The origin of the receptors is a human donor with active COVID-19. The donor label of this sample is uncertain.

The chain is built from TRBV3-1 (or the pseudogene TRBV3-2) and TRBJ1-4; D gene ambiguous. Trimming took off 1 base at V and 4 bases at J, with 10 bases between the two ends. Germline V gene sequence: CDR1 LGHDT, CDR2 YNNKEL (reference sequence). There are 15 residues in the CDR3. DNA of the CDR3: TGTGCCAGCAGCCAAGGGGCAATGGGTAATGAAAAACTGTTTTTT. This codes for CASSQGAMGNEKLFF.

The chain employs TRBV2 and TRBJ2-1; 8 bases match TRBD2. The junction had 6 bases not matched to a gene; V was cut back by 2 bases and J by 6 bases. CDR3 length: 15 residues. Germline V lookup: CDR1 SNHLY, CDR2 FYNNEI. The CDR3 sequence: CASSETLAETNEQFF. In nucleotides, the CDR3 is TGTGCCAGCAGTGAAACACTAGCGGAGACCAATGAGCAGTTCTTC.

The gene calls are TRBV21-1 and TRBJ1-6. TRBV21-1 is classified as a pseudogene. CDR3 length: 18 amino acids. CDR3 sequence: CASSKTSGTGGGNSPLHF. DNA of the CDR3: TGTGCCAGCAGCAAAACTTCGGGGACGGGAGGTGGGAATTCACCCCTCCACTTT.

This clone was counted between two and nine times. The chain is built from TRBV6-5 and TRBJ2-7; possibly TRBD1 for D (6 bases). The germline V gene has CDR1 MNHEY and CDR2 SVGAGI. CDR3 length equals 14 residues. The V end was cut by 3 bases, the J end by 2 bases, with 11 bases between. The CDR3 coding sequence is TGTGCCAGCAGTTATCGGAACAGGGCCTACGAGCAGTACTTC. Protein: CASSYRNRAYEQYF.

This chain uses TRBV12-3 or TRBV12-4 with TRBJ1-1; no clear D gene. The V and J ends lost 3 bases and 8 bases respectively, with 7 bases between them. The CDR3 runs to 11 residues. The CDR3 DNA follows: TGTGCCAGCAGTTTTGCACGGGAAGCTTTCTTT. Translated, it gives CASSFAREAFF.

The V call is TRBV5-4, the J call TRBJ1-3; the D gene is possibly TRBD1 (6 bases). This CDR3 comprises 17 residues. The germline CDR1 and CDR2 sequences are SGHNT and YYREEE (reference sequence). V lost 2 bases to trimming and J lost 1 base, with 16 bases between them. The CDR3 bases are TGTGCCAGCAGCTTCCGTACCTATACAGGGTCTGGAAACACCATATATTTT. Its protein is CASSFRTYTGSGNTIYF. Complete variable domain (other parts from reference TRBV5-4 and TRBJ1-3): ETGVTQSPTHLIKTRGQQVTLRCSSQSGHNTVSWYQQALGQGPQFIFQYYREEENGRGNFPPRFSGLQFPNYSSELNVNALELDDSALYLCASSFRTYTGSGNTIYFGEGSWLTVV.

This chain uses TRBV11-2 with TRBJ1-2; D call uncertain. Germline-derived CDR1 and CDR2 are SGHAT and FQNNGV. Trimming took 3 bases from V and 3 from J, leaving 8 bases between them. The CDR3 covers 13 residues. CDR3 coding DNA: TGTGCCAGCAGCTTCGCGGACTACTATGGCTACACCTTC. This encodes CASSFADYYGYTF.

The chain links TRBV28 to TRBJ1-2; D perhaps matches TRBD1 (6 bases). V lost 7 bases to trimming and J lost 7 bases, with 13 bases between them. Germline V gene sequence: CDR1 MDHEN, CDR2 SYDVKM. The length of the CDR3 is 12 residues. This CDR3 is CASTPGAGGYTF. Written as DNA, the CDR3 is TGTGCCAGCACCCCAGGGGCAGGTGGCTACACCTTC.

This sequence joins TRBV19 and TRBJ2-1; D may be TRBD2 (5 bases). V lost 7 bases and J lost 5, with 12 bases in between. This CDR3 is 13 amino acids long. Germline V lookup: CDR1 LNHDA, CDR2 SQIVND (reference sequence). In DNA form, the CDR3 reads TGTGCCAGTAACGTGGGAGACGACAATGAGCAGTTCTTC. It is translated as CASNVGDDNEQFF.

J is TRBJ2-1 and V is TRBV2; 9 bases fit TRBD1. CDR1 and CDR2 (germline): SNHLY, FYNNEI. The CDR3 is 14 residues long. The trim removed 6 bases at V and 7 bases at J, leaving 7 bases unmatched. DNA of the CDR3: TGTGCCAGCAGCCGAGACAGGGGGTCGAATGAGCAGTTCTTC. Translation gives CASSRDRGSNEQFF. Full variable domain (outside the CDR3, taken from reference TRBV2 and TRBJ2-1): EPEVTQTPSHQVTQMGQEVILRCVPISNHLYFYWYRQILGQKVEFLVSFYNNEISEKSEIFDDQFSVERPDGSNFTLKIRSTKLEDSAMYFCASSRDRGSNEQFFGPGTRLTVL.

The sample holds one count of this clone. The rearrangement joins TRBV6-2 or TRBV6-3 to TRBJ2-7; 8 bases match TRBD2. The CDR3 is 13 amino acids. Trimming removed 5 bases from V and 4 bases from J; junction bases left unmatched: 4. In germline, CDR1 is MNHEY, CDR2 SVGEGT. The CDR3 DNA follows: TGTGCCAGCAGTAGCGGGAGAGGTTACGAGCAGTACTTC. Translated, it gives CASSSGRGYEQYF.

The chain is built from TRBV28 and TRBJ1-4; possibly TRBD1 for D (6 bases). V gave up 7 bases and J gave up 5 bases, with 8 bases separating them. CDR3 length: 12 residues. CDR1 and CDR2 (germline): MDHEN, SYDVKM. In DNA, the CDR3 is TGTGCCAGCAAGGGGGGGAATGAAAAACTGTTTTTT. The encoded protein is CASKGGNEKLFF.

This chain connects TRBV11-2 to TRBJ2-1; 8 nucleotides agree with TRBD1. With 5 bases clipped from V and 2 bases from J, the junction kept 8 bases outside the gene matches. Germline values: CDR1 SGHAT, CDR2 FQNNGV. The CDR3 has 16 residues. CDR3 residues: CASSTRDRGAYNEQFF. DNA of the CDR3: TGTGCCAGCAGCACCCGAGACAGGGGTGCCTACAATGAGCAGTTCTTC.